Below, one T cell receptor (beta chain) is given with its context. This specimen comes from a study of blood T cell repertoires in COVID-19. Assay used: immunoSEQ multiplex PCR; TCRdb lists only in-frame clones, some missing. The profile shows around 190,000 clones, 65% to 90% of them singletons. This CDR3 has 13 amino acids. Germline CDR1 is SGHRS and CDR2 is YFSETQ. With 4 bases clipped from V and 4 bases from J, the junction kept 3 bases outside the gene matches. The chain is built from TRBV5-1 and TRBJ2-7; TRBD1 agrees at 9 bases. The sequencing input was peripheral blood. This clonotype was sampled from a human donor in a cohort sampled during active COVID-19. CDR3 sequence (DNA): TGCGCCAGCAGCGGGGGACAGGGATACGAGCAGTACTTC. As protein: CASSGGQGYEQYF.